This T cell receptor (beta chain) is drawn from a study of human T cells and chemical hapten exposure. This clonotype was seen only a few times. As for time point: patch test 3, about 24 weeks after DPC sensitization. Treatment here: therapeutic diphenylcyclopropenone sensitization with weekly scalp DPC. In every case, blood was obtained before the patch test was applied. Individual cDNA molecules in this library carried unique molecular identifiers. TCRdb called the RACE reads again in MiXCR, with one record for every CDR3 protein. The repertoire holds about 90,000 distinct CDR3 sequences, with roughly 10% as singletons. This clonotype was obtained from a woman under 40 with alopecia areata. Some clones in this sample may be carry-over from other donors' samples. The source was whole blood, collected in connection with sensitization to the hapten diphenylcyclopropenone (DPC).

CDR3 in DNA: TGCGGGCAGGGTTTGTACGAGCAGTACTTC. Translation: CGQGLYEQYF. This chain links TRBV10-1 with TRBJ2-7; TRBD1 might be the D (5 bases). Germline V gives CDR1 WNHNN, CDR2 SYGVQD (reference sequence). The CDR3 loop spans 10 amino acids.